The 7 T cell receptor beta chains in this list originate from one sample, sequenced in a study of tumor and adjacent non-tumor tissue in lung cancer. TCRbeta libraries were built with three rounds of nested PCR, modified from ARM-PCR. TCRdb independently ran MiXCR on the multiplex PCR reads; one entry per CDR3 protein. This table holds over 60,000 distinct CDR3 sequences, around 75% found once. This sample's RNA came from whole unsorted tissue. Material: lung tumor tissue. These receptors all come from a woman between 45 and 65 years old with non-small cell lung cancer.

This clonotype was recorded a few times. Because it lacks the conserved phenylalanine or tryptophan at the end, this CDR3 is likely a read error. Because the CDR3's place on the DNA is in doubt, the DNA is left out and the CDR3 is given as listed by TCRdb. The genes are TRBV11-2 and TRBJ2-1; TRBD1 was called by the table and not checked on the DNA. The CDR3 numbers 12 amino acids, ends counted. Germline-derived CDR1 and CDR2 are SGHAT and FQNNGV. CDR3 sequence reads: CANSLGHYQQFL.

Regarding this clonotype: An end of the junction does not agree with germline; a read error may underlie this. The rearrangement links TRBV29-1 to TRBJ1-5; D gene unclear. CDR1 is SQVTM, CDR2 ANQGSEA, per germline. The CDR3 sequence is 13 residues long. The CDR3 nucleotides are TGTAGCGTTGCACGAGGGCTCCATCATCCCCAGCATTTT. It encodes CSVARGLHHPQHF.

A few counts support this clonotype. This chain links TRBV6-1 with TRBJ2-4, with TRBD2 as a possible D gene (7 bases). Germline CDR1 and CDR2: MNHNS and SASEGT. V lost 3 bases, J lost 11 bases, and 17 bases lay in between. CDR3 length equals 14 residues. The CDR3 is CASSDFWEGDVQYF. CDR3 nucleotides: TGTGCCAGCAGTGATTTCTGGGAGGGGGACGTTCAGTACTTC.

As concerns this clonotype: The conserved final phenylalanine or tryptophan is absent from the CDR3, which likely points to a read error. Because the CDR3's place on the DNA is in doubt, the DNA is left out and the CDR3 is given as listed by TCRdb. The rearrangement links TRBV11-2 to TRBJ2-1; the table assigns TRBD1, which was not confirmed against the DNA. The CDR3 region is 17 residues in length, termini included. CDR1 and CDR2 from the germline V gene are SGHAT and FQNNGV. The CDR3: CASTPEGGGSSYNERFL.

This clonotype was detected only a few times. At one of its ends the junction is not consistent with the germline gene, which may arise from a read error. The V gene is TRBV4-3, the J gene TRBJ2-6, with D maybe TRBD2 (5 bases). Germline values: CDR1 LGHNA, CDR2 YSLEER. The CDR3 spans 16 residues. The CDR3 here is CSSSQETTSRANVLTF. The CDR3 region has the DNA TGCTCCAGCAGCCAAGAGACTACCTCTAGGGCCAACGTCCTGACTTTC.

The chain has TRBV11-3 and TRBJ2-5; no reliable D call. The CDR3 runs to 13 residues. Looked up from germline, CDR1 is SGHNT and CDR2 is YENEEA. Trimming took off 3 bases at V and 5 bases at J, with 10 bases between the two ends. CDR3 sequence reads: CASSFQAVETQYF. The CDR3, as DNA: TGTGCCAGCAGCTTTCAGGCAGTGGAGACCCAGTACTTC.

Remarks on this clonotype: Sequence at one end of the junction differs from germline and may be a read error. In DNA, the CDR3 is TGTGCCACCAGTATAGCCAGCAGCAGATCCTACAACGAGCAGTCCTTC. Translated: CATSIASSRSYNEQSF. The gene calls are TRBV24-1 and TRBJ2-1; no definite D call. The germline V gene has CDR1 KGHDR and CDR2 SFDVKD. The CDR3 is 16 amino acids.